This T cell receptor (beta chain) originates from a study of T cells in Graves' hyperthyroidism and ophthalmopathy. The CDR3 regions of TCR beta were amplified from RNA transcripts. In the first-round RT-PCR of the TCR CDR3, the HTBI primer set was used. In TCRdb, the multiplex PCR reads were re-called with MiXCR into one record per CDR3 protein. Of some 370,000 distinct CDR3 sequences listed, over 13% were seen once; the top ten hold around 30%. Each ophthalmopathy patient scored at least 3 on the Clinical Activity Score and at least 4 on NOSPECS grade, with duration under 3 months. The source of the PBMCs was about 10 ml of fresh peripheral blood. With 4 bases clipped from V and 3 bases from J, the junction kept 2 bases outside the gene matches. The CDR3 covers 14 residues. CDR1 is MNHNS and CDR2 is SASEGT in the germline V gene.

This TCR derives from a man over 45 with Graves' ophthalmopathy. The rearrangement links TRBV6-1 to TRBJ2-1; the match to TRBD1 covers 8 bases. What was sequenced was blood. CDR3 DNA: TGTGCCAGCAGTGGGACAGGGTACTACAATGAGCAGTTCTTC. It codes for CASSGTGYYNEQFF.